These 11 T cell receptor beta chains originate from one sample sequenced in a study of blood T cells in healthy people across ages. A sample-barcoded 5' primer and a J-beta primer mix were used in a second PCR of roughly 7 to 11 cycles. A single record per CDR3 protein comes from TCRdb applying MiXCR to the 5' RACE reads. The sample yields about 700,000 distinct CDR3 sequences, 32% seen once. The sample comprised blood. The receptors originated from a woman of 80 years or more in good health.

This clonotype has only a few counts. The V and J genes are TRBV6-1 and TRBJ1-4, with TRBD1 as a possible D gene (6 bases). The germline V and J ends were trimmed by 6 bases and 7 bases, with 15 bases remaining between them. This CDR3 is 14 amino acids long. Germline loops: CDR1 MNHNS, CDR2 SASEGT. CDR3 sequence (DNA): TGTGCCAGCAGCCCCCAGGGGAGTAGTGAAAAACTGTTTTTT. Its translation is CASSPQGSSEKLFF.

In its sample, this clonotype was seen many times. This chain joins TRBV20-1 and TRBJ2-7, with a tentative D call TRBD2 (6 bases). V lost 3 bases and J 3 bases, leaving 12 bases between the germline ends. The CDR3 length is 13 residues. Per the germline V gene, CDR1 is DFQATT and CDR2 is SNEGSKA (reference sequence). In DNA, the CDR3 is TGCAGTGCTAGCCTGGCCGGGGGCTACGAGCAGTACTTC. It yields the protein CSASLAGGYEQYF.

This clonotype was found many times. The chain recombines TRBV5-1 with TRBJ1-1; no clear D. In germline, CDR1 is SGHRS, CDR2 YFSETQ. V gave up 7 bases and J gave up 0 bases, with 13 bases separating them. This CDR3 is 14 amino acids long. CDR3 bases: TGCGCCAGCGGTACCGAGGGCCTGAACACTGAAGCTTTCTTT. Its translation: CASGTEGLNTEAFF.

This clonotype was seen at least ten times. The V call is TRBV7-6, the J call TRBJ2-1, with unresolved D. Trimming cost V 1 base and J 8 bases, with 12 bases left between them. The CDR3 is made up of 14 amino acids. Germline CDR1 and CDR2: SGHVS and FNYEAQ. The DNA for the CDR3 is TGTGCCAGCAGCTTAGAGCTGGGATCCCATGAGCAGTTCTTC. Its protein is CASSLELGSHEQFF.

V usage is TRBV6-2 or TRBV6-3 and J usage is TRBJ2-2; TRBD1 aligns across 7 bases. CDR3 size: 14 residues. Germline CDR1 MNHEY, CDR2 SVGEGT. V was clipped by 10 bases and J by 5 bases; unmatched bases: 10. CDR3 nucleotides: TGTGCCATCACGGACAGGTTAACGACCGGGGAGCTGTTTTTT. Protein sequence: CAITDRLTTGELFF.

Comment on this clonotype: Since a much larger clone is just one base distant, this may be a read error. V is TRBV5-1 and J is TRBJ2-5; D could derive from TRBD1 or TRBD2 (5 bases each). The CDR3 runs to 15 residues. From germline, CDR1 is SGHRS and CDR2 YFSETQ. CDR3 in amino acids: CASSSPGRRQETQHF. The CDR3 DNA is TGCGCCAGCAGCTCCCCGGGACGGAGACAAGAGACCCAGCACTTC. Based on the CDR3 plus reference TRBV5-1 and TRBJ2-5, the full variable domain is KAGVTQTPRYLIKTRGQQVTLSCSPISGHRSVSWYQQTPGQGLQFLFEYFSETQRNKGNFPGRFSGRQFSNSRSEMNVSTLELGDSALYLCASSSPGRRQETQHFGPGTRLLVL.

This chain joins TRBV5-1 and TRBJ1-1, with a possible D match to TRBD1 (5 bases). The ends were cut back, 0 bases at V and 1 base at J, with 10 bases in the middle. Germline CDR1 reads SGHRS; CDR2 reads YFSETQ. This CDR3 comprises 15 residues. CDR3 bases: TGCGCCAGCAGCTTGGCTGGGGGAGCGAACACTGAAGCTTTCTTT. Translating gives CASSLAGGANTEAFF. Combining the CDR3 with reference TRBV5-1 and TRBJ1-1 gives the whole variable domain KAGVTQTPRYLIKTRGQQVTLSCSPISGHRSVSWYQQTPGQGLQFLFEYFSETQRNKGNFPGRFSGRQFSNSRSEMNVSTLELGDSALYLCASSLAGGANTEAFFGQGTRLTVV.

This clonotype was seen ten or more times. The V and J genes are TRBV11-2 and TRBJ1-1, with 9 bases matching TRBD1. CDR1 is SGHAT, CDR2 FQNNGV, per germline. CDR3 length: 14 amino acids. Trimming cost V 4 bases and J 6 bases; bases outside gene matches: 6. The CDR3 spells CASSSQGAFAEAFF. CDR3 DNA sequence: TGTGCCAGCAGCTCACAGGGGGCCTTCGCTGAAGCTTTCTTT.

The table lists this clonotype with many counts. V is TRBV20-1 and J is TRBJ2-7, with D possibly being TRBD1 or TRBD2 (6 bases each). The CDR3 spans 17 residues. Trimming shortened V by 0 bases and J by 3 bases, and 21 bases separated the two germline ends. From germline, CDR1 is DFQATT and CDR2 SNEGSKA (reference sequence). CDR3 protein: CSARDRSGKGGNYEQYF. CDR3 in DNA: TGCAGTGCTAGAGATCGATCAGGGAAAGGGGGGAACTACGAGCAGTACTTC.

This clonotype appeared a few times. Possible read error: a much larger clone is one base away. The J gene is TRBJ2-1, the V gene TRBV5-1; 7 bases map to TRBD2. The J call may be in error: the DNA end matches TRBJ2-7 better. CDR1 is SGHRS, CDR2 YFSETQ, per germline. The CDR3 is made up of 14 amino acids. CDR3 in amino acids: CASSGRGPYNEQYF. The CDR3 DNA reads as TGCGCCAGCAGCGGGAGGGGCCCCTACAATGAGCAGTACTTC.

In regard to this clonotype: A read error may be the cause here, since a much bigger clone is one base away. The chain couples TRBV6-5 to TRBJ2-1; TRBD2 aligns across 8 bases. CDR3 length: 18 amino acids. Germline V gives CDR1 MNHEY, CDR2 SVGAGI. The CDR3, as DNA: TGTGCCTGCAGTTTGGCTAGCGGGCTTACTATAACCTACAATGAGCAGTTCTTC. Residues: CACSLASGLTITYNEQFF.